This T cell receptor (beta chain) appears in the sequencing data of a study of blood T cells in healthy people across ages. As for the study in general: Capturing about one barcoded beta molecule per two T cells was achieved by template switching. Study-wide results and limits: What prevented conclusive comparison of naive and antigen-experienced cells was that PBMCs were unsorted.

The CDR3 has 17 amino acids. Unmatched junction bases numbered 9, after V lost 6 bases and J lost 0 bases. Note on this clonotype: Its antigen is not identified.

Combining a sample-barcoded 5' primer with a J-beta primer mix, a second PCR ran for 7 to 11 cycles. Each cDNA molecule was tagged by a template-switch adaptor with 12 random nucleotides. CDR3-containing paired-end reads numbering at least 3 million came from each sample. TCRdb fed the 5' RACE reads into MiXCR, producing one record per CDR3 protein. The table has roughly 1,300,000 distinct CDR3 sequences, roughly 59% seen once. The V gene is TRBV12-3 or TRBV12-4, the J gene TRBJ2-4, with 9 positions matching TRBD1. This TCR was sampled from a man aged 18 to 29 in good health. Input material: blood. The CDR3: CASRTQTGGRAKNIQYF. The CDR3 nucleotides are TGTGCCAGCAGGACGCAGACAGGGGGGCGAGCCAAAAACATTCAGTACTTC.